These T cell receptor beta chains were read from a single sample in a study of type 1 regulatory T cells. TCRdb reprocessed the reads with MiXCR, giving one entry per CDR3 protein. The repertoire includes 80,000 to 100,000 distinct CDR3 sequences, 31% of them detected once, and less than 2.5% sits in the top ten. Specimen: CD4+ T cells, either the whole sample or a sorted fraction (not recorded which). These receptor sequences come from a human donor in good health. The CDR3 runs from the conserved cysteine through the conserved F or W.

cdr3_aa | j_call | cdr3_length | v_call
CASSMGLAGTDTQYF | TRBJ2-3 | 15 | TRBV19
CASSQGERGGAPFGANVLTF | TRBJ2-6 | 20 | TRBV4-3
CASVRLAGAGELFF | TRBJ2-2 | 14 | TRBV27
CATSDPQDRGPYEQYF | TRBJ2-7 | 16 | TRBV24-1
CASRSGGGNTGELFF | TRBJ2-2 | 15 | TRBV6-6
CASSNQSGWWGWDEQYF | TRBJ2-7 | 17 | TRBV6-2/TRBV6-3
CASSIRGIGPDQPQHF | TRBJ1-5 | 16 | TRBV19
CASSFRSIVGVQRDREAEQYF | TRBJ2-7 | 21 | TRBV27
CASSQGTLTSGRADTQYF | TRBJ2-3 | 18 | TRBV3-1
CASTDTTGGSYEQYF | TRBJ2-7 | 15 | TRBV5-1
CSPHLAIYEQFF | TRBJ2-1 | 12 | TRBV20-1
CASSDGPGAHIEQFF | TRBJ2-1 | 15 | TRBV12-3/TRBV12-4
CASSQDYSGLNAYNEQFF | TRBJ2-1 | 18 | TRBV14
CASSSDFYEQYF | TRBJ2-7 | 12 | TRBV5-1
CASSHAGGGGGQPQHF | TRBJ1-5 | 16 | TRBV7-2
CSAWLEGGGRLKTQYF | TRBJ2-5 | 16 | TRBV20-1
CSVERRLNTEAFF | TRBJ1-1 | 13 | TRBV29-1
CASSQGRWFEKLFF | TRBJ1-4 | 14 | TRBV7-8
CSARGVPGQNTGELFF | TRBJ2-2 | 16 | TRBV20-1
CASTSSGSVPNEQFF | TRBJ2-1 | 15 | TRBV7-9
CSAVGTSGRGETQYF | TRBJ2-5 | 15 | TRBV20-1
CASSLSGTKNIQYF | TRBJ2-4 | 14 | TRBV7-2
CASSLLRQETQYF | TRBJ2-5 | 13 | TRBV12-3/TRBV12-4
CASARSGDTEAFF | TRBJ1-1 | 13 | TRBV7-3
CASSLSGSRGDEQFF | TRBJ2-1 | 15 | TRBV5-1
CASSLRGADTEAFF | TRBJ1-1 | 14 | TRBV5-4
CASSPGGQAEAPQHF | TRBJ1-5 | 15 | TRBV5-1
CASSLEEETQYF | TRBJ2-5 | 12 | TRBV7-9
CSVEVNTENIQYF | TRBJ2-4 | 13 | TRBV29-1
CASSLGGADTGELFF | TRBJ2-2 | 15 | TRBV4-3
CASSVAGRDADTQYF | TRBJ2-3 | 15 | TRBV6-1
CASSLASNQNQHF | TRBJ1-5 | 13 | TRBV5-1
CASAPGALTETQYF | TRBJ2-5 | 14 | TRBV10-1
CASSLTGRVYEQFF | TRBJ2-1 | 14 | TRBV12-3/TRBV12-4
CASMVSGTSYEQYF | TRBJ2-7 | 14 | TRBV12-3/TRBV12-4
CAIGGRNYGYTF | TRBJ1-2 | 12 | TRBV19
CASSPIGLGGNEQFF | TRBJ2-1 | 15 | TRBV7-9
CASSIPGQGVYEQYF | TRBJ2-7 | 15 | TRBV19
CASSIYRDRVKFF | TRBJ2-1 | 13 | TRBV5-1
CASSPKTGAPWSTQYF | TRBJ2-3 | 16 | TRBV7-9
CSATGTSGWTDTQYF | TRBJ2-3 | 15 | TRBV20-1
CASEPGGVEYNEQFF | TRBJ2-1 | 15 | TRBV7-9
CASSSSSGRHGANVLTF | TRBJ2-6 | 17 | TRBV7-2
CASSLRGVATDTQYF | TRBJ2-3 | 15 | TRBV5-1
CASSIDAGNTGELFF | TRBJ2-2 | 15 | TRBV6-4
CASSIFSSGANVLTF | TRBJ2-6 | 15 | TRBV19
CSASSGGTRYSNQPQHF | TRBJ1-5 | 17 | TRBV20-1
CASSYEANRGTNEKLFF | TRBJ1-4 | 17 | TRBV6-2/TRBV6-3
CASRRNSGAYNEQFF | TRBJ2-1 | 15 | TRBV18
CASREPRRADTEAFF | TRBJ1-1 | 15 | TRBV7-2
CASRTGTTSTEQFF | TRBJ2-1 | 14 | TRBV7-2
CASSLILAGAGIGELFF | TRBJ2-2 | 17 | TRBV5-1
CASSFRGDTQYF | TRBJ2-3 | 12 | TRBV11-2
CSASPRGGVRGQGGFVYEQYF | TRBJ2-7 | 21 | TRBV20-1
CSASLGPGEAFF | TRBJ1-1 | 12 | TRBV20-1
CASSQSKAPLCNEQFF | TRBJ2-1 | 16 | TRBV23-1
CASSLRTGVSHEQYF | TRBJ2-7 | 15 | TRBV7-2
CASSLEGGVETQYF | TRBJ2-5 | 14 | TRBV5-1